These 18 T cell receptor beta chains came from one sample sequenced in a study of patients and donors after allogeneic stem cell transplantation. Each CDR3 protein is one row after TCRdb ran MiXCR on the RT-PCR reads. Of around 8,200 distinct CDR3 sequences in the sample, approximately 10% were seen once. The specimen was blood, either unsorted or a sorted T cell fraction (not recorded which). All receptors come from a human donor who was either an allogeneic HSCT recipient or a stem cell or donor lymphocyte infusion donor (not recorded which). It is not recorded whose cells these are; they may come from a transplant donor.

Ten or more counts support this clonotype. The V call is TRBV7-2, the J call TRBJ2-2; TRBD2 might be the D (5 bases). In germline, CDR1 is SGHTA, CDR2 FQGNSA. The CDR3 has 17 amino acids. Trimming cost V 5 bases and J 0 bases, with 16 bases left between them. The CDR3 loop reads CASSLSLEEPNTGELFF. CDR3 bases: TGTGCCAGCAGCCTCTCCTTGGAGGAGCCGAACACCGGGGAGCTGTTTTTT.

This clonotype was observed many times. V and J are TRBV7-2 and TRBJ2-1; TRBD2 aligns across 10 bases. Germline-derived CDR1 and CDR2 are SGHTA and FQGNSA. This CDR3 contains 17 residues. The junction had 11 bases not matched to a gene; V was cut back by 5 bases and J by 4 bases. The CDR3 region is CASSPTLAGGPYNEQFF. CDR3 bases: TGTGCCAGCAGCCCTACCTTAGCGGGGGGCCCTTACAATGAGCAGTTCTTC. The full variable domain, completed using reference TRBV7-2 and TRBJ2-1, is GAGVSQSPSNKVTEKGKDVELRCDPISGHTALYWYRQSLGQGLEFLIYFQGNSAPDKSGLPSDRFSAERTGGSVSTLTIQRTQQEDSAVYLCASSPTLAGGPYNEQFFGPGTRLTVL.

In its sample, this clonotype ranks as medium-sized (0.01 to 0.1%). V usage is TRBV7-2 and J usage is TRBJ1-6, with TRBD1 identical over 10 bases. The CDR3 length is 15 residues. With 5 bases clipped from V and 6 bases from J, the junction kept 4 bases outside the gene matches. Germline CDR1 SGHTA, CDR2 FQGNSA. CDR3 sequence: CASSVDRGLNSPLHF. Written as DNA, the CDR3 is TGTGCCAGCAGCGTCGACAGGGGGCTTAATTCACCCCTCCACTTT.

The CDR3 coding sequence is TGTGCCAGCAGTCAAGACCTCAATAAGGGAAAACTGTTTTTT. Protein: CASSQDLNKGKLFF. The rearrangement joins TRBV6-5 to TRBJ1-4; D remains ambiguous. V lost 5 bases and J 10 bases, leaving 17 bases between the germline ends. CDR1 is MNHEY, CDR2 SVGAGI, per germline. This CDR3 contains 14 residues.

Only one count was recorded for this clonotype. Without the conserved terminal phenylalanine or tryptophan, this CDR3 likely stems from a read error. The rearrangement uses TRBV28 and TRBJ1-4; no definite D call. Germline loops: CDR1 MDHEN, CDR2 SYDVKM. The CDR3 totals 13 residues. Trimming shortened V by 10 bases and J by 4 bases, and 13 bases separated the two germline ends. CDR3 amino acids: CATNTPVNEKLFL. The CDR3 coding sequence is TGTGCCACCAATACACCAGTTAATGAAAAACTGTTTTTG.

This clonotype showed up many times. This chain uses TRBV9 with TRBJ2-7, with D unclear. CDR3 length: 14 amino acids. Trimming took 4 bases from V and 1 from J, leaving 12 bases between them. CDR1 is SGDLS and CDR2 is YYNGEE in the germline V gene. CDR3 region: CASSTETESYEQYF. The CDR3 DNA sequence: TGTGCCAGCAGCACCGAGACGGAATCCTACGAGCAGTACTTC. The full variable domain, rest sourced from reference TRBV9 and TRBJ2-7, is DSGVTQTPKHLITATGQRVTLRCSPRSGDLSVYWYQQSLDQGLQFLIQYYNGEERAKGNILERFSAQQFPDLHSELNLSSLELGDSALYFCASSTETESYEQYFGPGTRLTVT.

J is TRBJ1-1 and V is TRBV5-5; D might be TRBD1 (5 bases). This CDR3 is 14 amino acids long. In germline, CDR1 is SGHKS, CDR2 YYEKEE (reference sequence). V lost 2 bases to trimming and J lost 6 bases, with 14 bases between them. The CDR3 region is CASSFTSGAPEAFF. Written as DNA, the CDR3 is TGTGCCAGCAGCTTCACTTCCGGGGCCCCTGAAGCTTTCTTT.

By frequency in the sample, this clonotype is medium-sized. This chain links TRBV6-5 with TRBJ1-1, with D unresolved. CDR1 and CDR2 from the germline V gene are MNHEY and SVGAGI. The CDR3 consists of 14 residues. V was clipped by 6 bases and J by 0 bases, with 11 bases between them. CDR3 region: CASRKTELNTEAFF. In DNA form, the CDR3 reads TGTGCCAGCAGAAAGACTGAATTGAACACTGAAGCTTTCTTT.

This clonotype was seen at least ten times. This rearrangement joins TRBV4-1 to TRBJ1-4; no reliable D call. CDR3 length: 14 residues. Per germline, CDR1 MGHRA and CDR2 YSYEKL. V dropped 1 base and J dropped 8 bases, with 11 bases sitting between them. CDR3 in amino acids: CASSQGVKEEKLFF. The CDR3 DNA sequence: TGCGCCAGCAGCCAAGGCGTAAAGGAAGAAAAACTGTTTTTT.

At least ten counts were recorded for this clonotype. The chain couples TRBV20-1 to TRBJ1-5, with D unclear. CDR3 length equals 13 residues. The ends were cut back, 4 bases at V and 2 bases at J, with 9 bases in the middle. Germline CDR1 is DFQATT and CDR2 is SNEGSKA (reference sequence). The CDR3 nucleotides are TGCAGTGCTATACCAGATGGCAATCAGCCCCAGCATTTT. It specifies CSAIPDGNQPQHF.

The rearrangement uses TRBV30 and TRBJ2-7; TRBD1 is a possible D gene (6 bases). This CDR3 contains 14 residues. Deletions cut 4 bases from V and 1 base from J, with 14 bases between. CDR1 and CDR2 (germline): GTSNPN, SVGIG (reference sequence). CDR3 in DNA: TGTGCCTGGACCTGGACAGACCATTCCTACGAGCAGTACTTC. As protein: CAWTWTDHSYEQYF.

This clonotype was counted ten times or more. This chain connects TRBV6-7 to TRBJ1-5; D unresolved. TRBV6-7 is marked as an open reading frame, function uncertain. This CDR3 is built from 17 residues. V dropped 4 bases and J dropped 2 bases, with 18 bases sitting between them. The CDR3 sequence is CASSLRLSHSRNQPQHF. DNA of the CDR3: TGTGCCAGCAGTTTACGGTTATCGCACAGCCGCAATCAGCCCCAGCATTTT.

In this sample, this clonotype turned up many times. This rearrangement joins TRBV20-1 to TRBJ2-3, with D possibly being TRBD1 (6 bases). The V gene's germline CDR1 is DFQATT and CDR2 SNEGSKA (reference sequence). This CDR3 is built from 13 residues. Trimming cost V 2 bases and J 4 bases, with 10 bases left between them. CDR3 protein: CSARKGEADTQYF. In DNA form, the CDR3 reads TGCAGTGCTAGAAAGGGGGAAGCAGATACGCAGTATTTT.

The chain joins TRBV5-1 to TRBJ2-1, with TRBD2 identical over 8 bases. The junction had 7 bases not matched to a gene; V was cut back by 0 bases and J by 5 bases. CDR1 SGHRS and CDR2 YFSETQ come from the germline V gene. The CDR3 loop spans 16 amino acids. The CDR3 sequence: CASSLDIGGENNEQFF. The DNA of the CDR3 is TGCGCCAGCAGCTTGGATATCGGGGGGGAGAACAATGAGCAGTTCTTC.

At least ten counts were recorded for this clonotype. The V gene is TRBV20-1, the J gene TRBJ1-1; tentatively, D is TRBD1 (5 bases). Germline CDR1 and CDR2: DFQATT and SNEGSKA (reference sequence). This CDR3 spans 12 amino acids. The V and J ends lost 3 bases and 6 bases respectively, with 11 bases between them. The CDR3 DNA is TGCAGTGCTAGTCGGGGGAATGCTGAAGCTTTCTTT. Amino acid sequence: CSASRGNAEAFF.

This chain connects TRBV7-9 to TRBJ2-3, with 13 bases fitting TRBD2. Germline loops: CDR1 SEHNR, CDR2 FQNEAQ (reference sequence). The CDR3 runs to 17 residues. Trimming took 5 bases from V and 6 from J; bases not matched to a gene: 11. CDR3 amino acids: CASSAGLAGAGLDTQYF. CDR3 sequence (DNA): TGTGCCAGCAGCGCCGGACTAGCGGGGGCCGGCTTGGATACGCAGTATTTT.

This clonotype was detected many times. This chain links TRBV6-5 with TRBJ2-7; 9 nucleotides match TRBD1. From germline, CDR1 is MNHEY and CDR2 SVGAGI. The CDR3 spans 14 residues. The J segment lost 1 base and the V segment lost 6 bases, leaving 4 bases of the junction unmatched. The CDR3 region is CASRRDRVSYEQYF. DNA of the CDR3: TGTGCCAGCAGGCGGGACAGGGTTTCCTACGAGCAGTACTTC.

This clonotype was recorded many times. V is TRBV5-1 and J is TRBJ1-2; D perhaps matches TRBD1 (5 bases). Trimming left V 0 bases short and J 3 bases short, with 21 bases between. Germline assignment: CDR1 SGHRS and CDR2 YFSETQ. This CDR3 region has 18 residues. CDR3 loop: CASSLGQRGLGVDYGYTF. The CDR3 nucleotides read TGCGCCAGCAGCTTGGGTCAAAGGGGCCTTGGGGTCGACTATGGCTACACCTTC.